The 29 T cell receptor beta chains reported below all come from one sample, sequenced in a study of blood T cell repertoires in COVID-19. Profiled with immunoSEQ multiplex PCR; TCRdb holds only in-frame clones, not every one. The sample has about 170,000 clones, 82% seen once. Sequencing used peripheral blood. The receptors were gathered from an elderly woman with acute or convalescent COVID-19.

This chain uses TRBV6-5 with TRBJ1-2; 9 bases are a match to TRBD1. The V and J ends lost 8 bases and 11 bases, in that order; junction bases with no gene match: 12. From germline, CDR1 is MNHEY and CDR2 SVGAGI. There are 13 residues in the CDR3. CDR3 sequence: CASWRTGVEGYTF. The CDR3 DNA is TGTGCCAGCTGGAGGACAGGGGTAGAGGGGTACACCTTC.

This clone appeared a few times. The chain is built from TRBV3-1 (or the pseudogene TRBV3-2) and TRBJ2-7, with 10 nucleotides matching TRBD1. The J segment lost 5 bases and the V segment lost 3 bases, leaving 7 bases of the junction unmatched. The CDR3 totals 15 residues. From germline, CDR1 is LGHDT and CDR2 YNNKEL (reference sequence). The CDR3 bases are TGTGCCAGCAGCCAGGGACAGGGGTTGTTCGACGAGCAGTACTTC. Translation: CASSQGQGLFDEQYF.

J is TRBJ2-1 and V is TRBV25-1; D perhaps matches TRBD2 (6 bases). CDR1 MGHDK and CDR2 SYGVNS come from the germline V gene. The CDR3 totals 16 residues. Between the trimmed V and J ends, which lost 3 bases and 0 bases, there was a span of 12 bases. In DNA form, the CDR3 reads TGTGCCAGCAGTGACCCTAGCGCCAGCTCCTACAATGAGCAGTTCTTC. The encoded protein is CASSDPSASSYNEQFF. The variable domain in full, completed from reference TRBV25-1 and TRBJ2-1, reads EADIYQTPRYLVIGTGKKITLECSQTMGHDKMYWYQQDPGMELHLIHYSYGVNSTEKGDLSSESTVSRIRTEHFPLTLESARPSHTSQYLCASSDPSASSYNEQFFGPGTRLTVL.

This rearrangement joins TRBV25-1 to TRBJ2-1, with 7 bases matching TRBD1. Germline CDR1 reads MGHDK; CDR2 reads SYGVNS. This CDR3 has 14 amino acids. Unmatched junction bases numbered 6, after V lost 4 bases and J lost 6 bases. The CDR3 loop is CASSATGRSNEQFF. CDR3 sequence (DNA): TGTGCCAGCAGTGCGACAGGGAGAAGCAATGAGCAGTTCTTC. The full variable domain, rest sourced from reference TRBV25-1 and TRBJ2-1, is EADIYQTPRYLVIGTGKKITLECSQTMGHDKMYWYQQDPGMELHLIHYSYGVNSTEKGDLSSESTVSRIRTEHFPLTLESARPSHTSQYLCASSATGRSNEQFFGPGTRLTVL.

The V and J genes are TRBV6-2 or TRBV6-3 and TRBJ2-3, with unresolved D. CDR3 length equals 17 residues. Germline-derived CDR1 and CDR2 are MNHEY and SVGEGT. V was pared by 0 bases and J by 0 bases, with 13 bases between. The CDR3 reads CASSYSRGSPSTDTQYF. In nucleotides, the CDR3 is TGTGCCAGCAGTTACTCGAGAGGCTCTCCTAGCACAGATACGCAGTATTTT.

The chain links TRBV5-1 to TRBJ2-3, with TRBD2 matching 8 bases. J gave up 6 bases and V 0 bases, and 6 bases lay outside the gene matches. CDR3 length: 15 amino acids. Germline values: CDR1 SGHRS, CDR2 YFSETQ. The CDR3 sequence is CASSLVSGGVDTQYF. Here the CDR3 DNA reads TGCGCCAGCAGCTTGGTCAGCGGGGGAGTGGATACGCAGTATTTT.

This rearrangement joins TRBV9 to TRBJ2-7, with 13 bases identical to TRBD2. CDR1 is SGDLS and CDR2 is YYNGEE in the germline V gene. V lost 2 bases to trimming and J lost 7 bases; unmatched junction nucleotides: 12. The CDR3 is 17 residues long. CDR3 amino acids: CASSVGLAGLYSGEQYF. In nucleotides, the CDR3 is TGTGCCAGCAGCGTGGGACTAGCGGGGCTATACTCGGGAGAGCAGTACTTC.

On this clone itself: The sample carries other DNA sequences with the same CDR3. The V call is TRBV12-3 or TRBV12-4, the J call TRBJ1-1, with D unresolved. Trimming cost V 5 bases and J 5 bases, with 9 bases left between them. The CDR3 runs 12 residues. Written as DNA, the CDR3 is TGTGCCAGCAGTCCTGGCGGGACTGAAGCTTTCTTT. Encoded protein: CASSPGGTEAFF.

The V and J genes are TRBV9 and TRBJ2-7, with 11 positions matching TRBD1. The V gene end was trimmed by 0 bases and the J gene end by 5 bases; junction bases not matched to a gene: 4. The germline CDR1 and CDR2 sequences are SGDLS and YYNGEE. The CDR3 spans 15 residues. The CDR3 bases are TGTGCCAGCAGCGTAGAGGGGACAGGGGGGGACGAGCAGTACTTC. The encoded protein is CASSVEGTGGDEQYF.

A remark on this clone: One end of the junction fails to match germline, which may point to a read error. The chain has TRBV5-1 and TRBJ2-1; 8 nucleotides match TRBD2. The CDR3 sequence is 15 residues long. Germline CDR1 and CDR2: SGHRS and YFSETQ. The CDR3 is CASRLGAGGYNEQFF. The CDR3 region has the DNA TGCGCCAGCAGATTGGGGGCGGGAGGTTACAATGAGCAGTTCTTC.

The chain employs TRBV7-8 and TRBJ2-2; 7 bases match TRBD2. Trimming cost V 3 bases and J 0 bases; bases outside gene matches: 1. The length of the CDR3 is 15 residues. From germline, CDR1 is SGHVS and CDR2 FQNEAQ. The CDR3 bases are TGTGCCAGCAGCTTGGGACTAACGAACACCGGGGAGCTGTTTTTT. This codes for CASSLGLTNTGELFF. Variable domain in full (rest from reference TRBV7-8 and TRBJ2-2): GAGVSQSPRYKVAKRGQDVALRCDPISGHVSLFWYQQALGQGPEFLTYFQNEAQLDKSGLPSDRFFAERPEGSVSTLKIQRTQQEDSAVYLCASSLGLTNTGELFFGEGSRLTVL.

The V gene is TRBV5-1, the J gene TRBJ1-1; D is undetermined. V was pared by 0 bases and J by 0 bases, with 9 bases between. Germline V gene sequence: CDR1 SGHRS, CDR2 YFSETQ. The CDR3 length is 15 residues. The CDR3 spells CASSLAGGMNTEAFF. In nucleotides, the CDR3 is TGCGCCAGCAGCTTGGCAGGTGGAATGAACACTGAAGCTTTCTTT.

The chain joins TRBV7-2 to TRBJ2-6; D is possibly TRBD1 (6 bases). The germline V gene encodes CDR1 SGHTA and CDR2 FQGNSA. Trimming took 7 bases from V and 0 from J, leaving 13 bases between them. The CDR3 is made up of 16 amino acids. The CDR3 region has the DNA TGTGCCAGCACATTTAAGGGGGACTCTGGGGCCAACGTCCTGACTTTC. Its translation is CASTFKGDSGANVLTF.

This chain links TRBV15 with TRBJ1-2; D gene ambiguous. CDR3 length: 16 amino acids. V lost 0 bases, J lost 0 bases, and 11 bases lay in between. The germline CDR1 and CDR2 sequences are LNHNV and YYDKDF (reference sequence). In nucleotides, the CDR3 is TGTGCCACCAGCAGAGATAGAGTCGGAGCTAACTATGGCTACACCTTC. It is translated as CATSRDRVGANYGYTF. The full variable domain, rest sourced from reference TRBV15 and TRBJ1-2, is DAMVIQNPRYQVTQFGKPVTLSCSQTLNHNVMYWYQQKSSQAPKLLFHYYDKDFNNEADTPDNFQSRRPNTSFCFLDIRSPGLGDTAMYLCATSRDRVGANYGYTFGSGTRLTVV.

The rearrangement joins TRBV10-3 to TRBJ2-6; 9 nucleotides match TRBD2. The germline V gene encodes CDR1 ENHRY and CDR2 SYGVKD. The CDR3 consists of 16 residues. Germline trimming cut 4 bases from V and 3 bases from J; bases unmatched to any gene: 4. The CDR3 region is CAISAAGGLGANVLTF. CDR3 DNA: TGTGCCATCAGTGCGGCGGGAGGGCTTGGGGCCAACGTCCTGACTTTC.

The CDR3 loop is CASSTQTGRTFGKLFF. CDR3 DNA: TGCGCCAGCAGCACTCAGACAGGGAGGACCTTTGGAAAACTGTTTTTT. This chain connects TRBV5-1 to TRBJ1-4, with 7 nucleotides matching TRBD1. V trimming: 4 bases; J trimming: 10 bases; junction bases outside the gene matches: 16. CDR1 and CDR2 from the germline V gene are SGHRS and YFSETQ. CDR3 length: 16 amino acids. The full variable domain, with the rest looked up from reference TRBV5-1 and TRBJ1-4, is KAGVTQTPRYLIKTRGQQVTLSCSPISGHRSVSWYQQTPGQGLQFLFEYFSETQRNKGNFPGRFSGRQFSNSRSEMNVSTLELGDSALYLCASSTQTGRTFGKLFFGSGTQLSVL.

The chain carries TRBV7-6 and TRBJ2-3, with a possible D match to TRBD2 (5 bases). Trimming removed 4 bases at V and 1 base at J, with 12 bases between. Looked up from germline, CDR1 is SGHVS and CDR2 is FNYEAQ. The CDR3 loop spans 15 amino acids. CDR3: CASSSGGLRTDTQYF. The DNA of the CDR3 is TGTGCCAGCAGCTCCGGCGGGCTCCGCACAGATACGCAGTATTTT.

The rearrangement joins TRBV30 to TRBJ2-3; D possibly corresponds to TRBD2 (5 bases). The V and J ends lost 3 bases and 0 bases respectively, with 13 bases between them. In germline, CDR1 is GTSNPN, CDR2 SVGIG (reference sequence). The length of the CDR3 is 15 residues. In DNA, the CDR3 is TGTGCCTGGAGCGGGGTTAACCCTAGCACAGATACGCAGTATTTT. It codes for CAWSGVNPSTDTQYF.

J is TRBJ2-1 and V is TRBV30, with D maybe TRBD2 (5 bases). The CDR3 contains 13 residues. Between the trimmed V and J ends, which lost 1 base and 6 bases, there was a span of 10 bases. The germline V gene has CDR1 GTSNPN and CDR2 SVGIG (reference sequence). CDR3 bases: TGTGCCTGGAGTGGAGGGTTCAGCAATGAGCAGTTCTTC. Amino acids: CAWSGGFSNEQFF.

The V gene is TRBV7-2, the J gene TRBJ1-6; TRBD1 agrees at 9 bases. Germline trimming cut 0 bases from V and 10 bases from J; bases unmatched to any gene: 4. The germline V gene encodes CDR1 SGHTA and CDR2 FQGNSA. The CDR3 consists of 15 residues. CDR3 nucleotide sequence: TGTGCCAGCAGCTTAGCGGGACAGGGAGAATCACCCCTCCACTTT. It is translated as CASSLAGQGESPLHF.

This chain joins TRBV5-1 and TRBJ2-5; 9 positions agree with TRBD2. CDR3 length: 15 residues. V lost 0 bases, J lost 3 bases, and 3 bases stayed unmatched. Germline values: CDR1 SGHRS, CDR2 YFSETQ. The CDR3 protein is CASSLVLAGEETQYF. As DNA, the CDR3 is TGCGCCAGCAGCTTGGTTTTAGCGGGAGAAGAGACCCAGTACTTC. Together with reference TRBV5-1 and TRBJ2-5, the CDR3 gives the full variable domain: KAGVTQTPRYLIKTRGQQVTLSCSPISGHRSVSWYQQTPGQGLQFLFEYFSETQRNKGNFPGRFSGRQFSNSRSEMNVSTLELGDSALYLCASSLVLAGEETQYFGPGTRLLVL.

The chain links TRBV6-2 or TRBV6-3 to TRBJ2-2; 10 bases agree with TRBD2. The CDR3 loop spans 19 amino acids. CDR1 is MNHEY, CDR2 SVGEGT, per germline. Trimming took 2 bases from V and 1 from J; bases not matched to a gene: 10. DNA for the CDR3: TGTGCCAGCAGTTACGAGGGGCTAGCGGGAGCCTTGAACACCGGGGAGCTGTTTTTT. Translation gives CASSYEGLAGALNTGELFF.

The rearrangement joins TRBV19 to TRBJ1-5; tentative D call: TRBD1 (5 bases). Trimming took off 7 bases at V and 2 bases at J, with 18 bases between the two ends. Germline lookup yields CDR1 LNHDA and CDR2 SQIVND (reference sequence). This CDR3 has 16 residues. The CDR3 loop reads CASIGPQGVGNQPQHF. The CDR3 coding sequence is TGTGCCAGTATCGGACCCCAAGGGGTGGGCAATCAGCCCCAGCATTTT.

This rearrangement joins TRBV5-5 to TRBJ2-2, with 10 bases that match TRBD1. The CDR3 runs to 14 residues. The J segment lost 6 bases and the V segment lost 4 bases, leaving 3 bases of the junction unmatched. Germline V gene lookup returns CDR1 SGHKS and CDR2 YYEKEE (reference sequence). CDR3 in DNA: TGTGCCAGCAGCCCGGGACAGGGGTCCGGGGAGCTGTTTTTT. It specifies CASSPGQGSGELFF.

The CDR3 DNA reads as TGTGCCAGCAGTTATGGCCATTCCTCTGGAAACACCATATATTTT. It translates to CASSYGHSSGNTIYF. This chain uses TRBV6-5 with TRBJ1-3, with unresolved D. Germline CDR1 and CDR2: MNHEY and SVGAGI. The CDR3 runs to 15 residues. The V end was cut by 3 bases, the J end by 0 bases, with 9 bases between.

V and J are TRBV27 and TRBJ2-7; TRBD1 is a possible D gene (6 bases). This CDR3 region has 14 residues. The V end was cut by 5 bases, the J end by 3 bases, with 14 bases between. Germline CDR1 MNHEY, CDR2 SMNVEV (reference sequence). In DNA, the CDR3 is TGTGCCAGCAGTCACCGGGACACCATCTACGAGCAGTACTTC. Translating gives CASSHRDTIYEQYF.

This chain joins TRBV27 and TRBJ1-2; D is perhaps TRBD1 (5 bases). This CDR3 is 13 amino acids long. V lost 6 bases, J lost 8 bases, and 16 bases lay in between. Germline V lookup: CDR1 MNHEY, CDR2 SMNVEV (reference sequence). CDR3 DNA: TGTGCCAGCAGCTATCGGGGGGAGGGAGGCTACACCTTC. Translation: CASSYRGEGGYTF.

The chain is built from TRBV30 and TRBJ2-5; 8 positions agree with TRBD2. Germline V gene lookup returns CDR1 GTSNPN and CDR2 SVGIG (reference sequence). The V gene end was trimmed by 3 bases and the J gene end by 5 bases; junction bases not matched to a gene: 5. The CDR3 consists of 13 residues. The CDR3 reads CAWRRGADETQYF. CDR3 sequence (DNA): TGTGCCTGGAGGCGGGGGGCGGATGAGACCCAGTACTTC.

The genes are TRBV19 and TRBJ2-1, with D perhaps matching TRBD2 (6 bases). This CDR3 region has 17 residues. Germline V lookup: CDR1 LNHDA, CDR2 SQIVND (reference sequence). V lost 3 bases to trimming and J lost 0 bases, with 15 bases between them. The CDR3 here is CASSIFSGAISYNEQFF. CDR3 nucleotides: TGTGCCAGTAGTATTTTTAGCGGAGCCATCTCCTACAATGAGCAGTTCTTC.